This T cell receptor beta chain was documented in a study of T cell repertoires in cytomegalovirus infection. TCRdb reprocessed the reads with MiXCR, giving one entry per CDR3 protein. Of about 230,000 distinct CDR3 sequences in the sample, 6.5% were seen once. General study results and limits: The ex vivo response showed dominance by HLA-C-restricted CMV-specific TCR beta clonotypes. Cumulative frequency (of public TCR beta family members) identified carriers of CMV plus the relevant HLA.

This clonotype was seen many times. The antigen is unknown. Germline CDR1 and CDR2: SNHLY and FYNNEI. V was cut by 3 bases and J by 4 bases, with 4 bases left in between. This CDR3 has 12 residues. The TCR sequence derives from a human donor in good health (CMV status not recorded). Some clones in this sample may be carry-over from other donors' samples. V usage is TRBV2 and J usage is TRBJ1-5, with D unclear. Sequencing was carried out using PBMCs. For the CDR3, the DNA is TGTGCCAGCAGTGACGGAAATCAGCCCCAGCATTTT. It encodes CASSDGNQPQHF.